These T cell receptor beta chains were read from a single sample in a study of blood T cells in healthy people across ages. MiXCR, applied by TCRdb to the 5' RACE reads, yields one record per CDR3 protein. Of hundreds of thousands of distinct CDR3 sequences in the sample, roughly three fifths were seen once. Sequenced sample: blood. These TCRs come from a man aged 35-49 years in good health. The CDR3 runs from the conserved cysteine through the conserved F or W. Fields, in order: V gene, clone size, J gene, D gene, CDR3 protein, CDR3 DNA. A D gene is named only where the DNA matches it firmly. Clone sizes are given selectively: once, few, many, or a class where the clone is expanded.

TRBV7-9	once	TRBJ1-2	NA	CASSLGGLEANYGYTF	TGTGCCAGCAGCTTAGGGGGGCTTGAAGCCAACTATGGCTACACCTTC
TRBV7-2	NA	TRBJ2-4	NA	CASSPTVLEQYF	TGTGCCAGCAGCCCAACGGTGCTAGAGCAGTACTTC
TRBV5-1	NA	TRBJ1-1	NA	CASSLDTNTEAFF	TGCGCCAGCAGCTTGGACACGAACACTGAAGCTTTCTTT
TRBV7-2	NA	TRBJ2-3	TRBD2	CASRTSGSRSDTQYF	TGTGCCAGCAGAACTAGCGGGAGTCGGTCAGATACGCAGTATTTT
TRBV6-2/TRBV6-3	NA	TRBJ2-3	NA	CASSYSRAGTDTQYF	TGTGCCAGCAGTTACTCGAGGGCGGGTACAGATACGCAGTATTTT
TRBV27	NA	TRBJ2-7	NA	CASSLFPPAETAANEQYF	TGTGCCAGCAGTTTATTCCCTCCAGCGGAGACGGCCGCCAACGAGCAGTACTTC
TRBV6-2/TRBV6-3	few	TRBJ2-7	TRBD1	CASAPTGTYEQYF	TGTGCCAGCGCGCCGACAGGGACCTACGAGCAGTACTTC
TRBV10-3	NA	TRBJ2-3	TRBD2	CAISELGLAGSDTQYF	TGTGCCATCAGTGAGCTCGGACTAGCGGGATCAGATACGCAGTATTTT
TRBV5-1	NA	TRBJ2-5	NA	CASNFGRQPQYQETQYF	TGCGCCAGCAACTTTGGGAGGCAACCTCAGTACCAAGAGACCCAGTACTTC
TRBV7-9	NA	TRBJ1-2	NA	CASSPGPPYGYTF	TGTGCCAGCAGTCCCGGGCCTCCCTATGGCTACACCTTC
TRBV4-3	NA	TRBJ2-1	NA	CASSQEGGNNEQFF	TGCGCCAGCAGCCAAGAGGGCGGTAACAATGAGCAGTTCTTC
TRBV7-2	NA	TRBJ2-7	NA	CASSFSGVSYEQYF	TGTGCCAGCAGCTTCTCGGGAGTAAGCTACGAGCAGTACTTC
TRBV2	NA	TRBJ2-7	NA	CAVDPEPGPYEQYF	TGTGCAGTTGATCCCGAACCGGGTCCCTACGAGCAGTACTTC
TRBV7-9	once	TRBJ1-1	TRBD1	CASSLWGTGSVNTEAFF	TGTGCCAGCAGCTTGTGGGGGACAGGGTCGGTGAACACTGAAGCTTTCTTT